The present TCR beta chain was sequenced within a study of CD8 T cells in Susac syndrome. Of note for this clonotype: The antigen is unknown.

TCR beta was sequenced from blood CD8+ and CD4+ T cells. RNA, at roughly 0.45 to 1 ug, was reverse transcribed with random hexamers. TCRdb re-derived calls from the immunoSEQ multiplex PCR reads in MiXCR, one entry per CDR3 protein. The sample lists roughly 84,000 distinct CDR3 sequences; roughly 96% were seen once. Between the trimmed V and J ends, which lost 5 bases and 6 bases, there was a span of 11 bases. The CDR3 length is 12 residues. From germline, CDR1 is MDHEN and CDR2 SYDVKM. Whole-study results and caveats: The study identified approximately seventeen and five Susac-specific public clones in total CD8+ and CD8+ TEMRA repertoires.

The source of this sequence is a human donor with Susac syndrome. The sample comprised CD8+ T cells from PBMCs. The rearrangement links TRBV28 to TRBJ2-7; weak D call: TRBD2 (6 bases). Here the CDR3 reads CASSDSGAEQYF. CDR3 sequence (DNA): TGTGCCAGCAGTGATAGCGGAGCCGAGCAGTACTTC.